Following are 20 T cell receptor beta chains from one sample sequenced in a study of cytomegalovirus exposure and HLA in healthy donors. The PCR used 60 Vbeta and 13 Jbeta primers. The method was immunoSEQ multiplex PCR; TCRdb's version includes in-frame clones alone and lacks a portion of them. This table holds tens of thousands of clones, nearly 80% found once. The sequenced sample was PBMCs. The receptors were gathered from a man aged 35 to 55 in good health and CMV-seronegative.

The chain joins TRBV10-1 to TRBJ1-5, with 8 bases that match TRBD1. The germline gives CDR1 WNHNN, CDR2 SYGVQD (reference sequence). The CDR3 contains 20 residues. V was pared by 7 bases and J by 0 bases, with 20 bases of the junction left unmatched. The CDR3 nucleotides read TGCGCCAGCATTAGGCCGACAGGGGAGACCCGACTATCTAGCAATCAGCCCCAGCATTTT. It yields the protein CASIRPTGETRLSSNQPQHF.

The CDR3 sequence is CASSLVGGFDKNIQYF. The CDR3 nucleotides read TGTGCCAGCAGCTTAGTCGGCGGGTTCGACAAAAACATTCAGTACTTC. The chain combines TRBV7-2 with TRBJ2-4, with D possibly being TRBD2 (5 bases). Deletions cut 1 base from V and 3 bases from J, with 13 bases between. Germline assignment: CDR1 SGHTA and CDR2 FQGNSA. The CDR3 loop spans 16 amino acids. Variable domain in full (rest from reference TRBV7-2 and TRBJ2-4): GAGVSQSPSNKVTEKGKDVELRCDPISGHTALYWYRQSLGQGLEFLIYFQGNSAPDKSGLPSDRFSAERTGGSVSTLTIQRTQQEDSAVYLCASSLVGGFDKNIQYFGAGTRLSVL.

The CDR3 DNA reads as TGTGCCAGCAGCCCTAGGACTGAAGCCTACGAGCAGTACTTC. Translated: CASSPRTEAYEQYF. V gene TRBV9 combines with J gene TRBJ2-7; a weak D match, TRBD2 (5 bases). Germline-derived CDR1 and CDR2 are SGDLS and YYNGEE. The germline V and J ends were trimmed by 4 bases and 2 bases, with 13 bases remaining between them. This CDR3 is 14 amino acids long.

The rearrangement links TRBV28 to TRBJ2-1, with a weak D call TRBD1 (5 bases). Germline CDR1 reads MDHEN; CDR2 reads SYDVKM. The CDR3 loop spans 13 amino acids. Trimming left V 4 bases short and J 8 bases short, with 12 bases between. The CDR3 region has the DNA TGTGCCAGCAGTTCTCAGGGTGCCGATGAGCAGTTCTTC. Protein product: CASSSQGADEQFF.

This clone was detected a few times. The chain is built from TRBV10-3 and TRBJ1-1; 9 positions match TRBD1. Germline values: CDR1 ENHRY, CDR2 SYGVKD. V was pared by 6 bases and J by 5 bases, with 7 bases of the junction left unmatched. The CDR3 is 14 residues long. The CDR3 region is CAIRETGGGTEAFF. CDR3 bases: TGTGCCATCAGGGAGACAGGGGGGGGTACTGAAGCTTTCTTT.

The J gene is TRBJ2-3, the V gene TRBV6-6; perhaps TRBD1 as D (5 bases). This CDR3 has 12 amino acids. The V gene's germline CDR1 is MNHNY and CDR2 SVGAGI (reference sequence). Trimming left V 7 bases short and J 0 bases short, with 5 bases between. The CDR3 DNA reads as TGTGCCAGCAAGGGGAGCACAGATACGCAGTATTTT. Translated: CASKGSTDTQYF.

Only a few counts were recorded for this clone. The CDR3 here is CASSSNRGNTEAFF. The CDR3, as DNA: TGTGCCAGCAGTTCCAACAGGGGTAACACTGAAGCTTTCTTT. The chain carries TRBV27 and TRBJ1-1; 7 bases line up with TRBD1. CDR1 is MNHEY and CDR2 is SMNVEV in the germline V gene (reference sequence). The V gene end was trimmed by 4 bases and the J gene end by 2 bases; junction bases not matched to a gene: 4. This CDR3 has 14 amino acids.

The DNA for the CDR3 is TGTGCCAGCAGTTACGACGGGACTATAAACAATGAGCAGTTCTTC. Protein sequence: CASSYDGTINNEQFF. This rearrangement joins TRBV6-5 to TRBJ2-1; 7 bases are shared with TRBD2. Trimming removed 2 bases from V and 5 bases from J; junction bases left unmatched: 6. The CDR3 contains 15 residues. Germline CDR1 and CDR2: MNHEY and SVGAGI.

This chain links TRBV30 with TRBJ1-1; D perhaps matches TRBD1 (6 bases). V was cut by 3 bases and J by 10 bases, with 12 bases left in between. CDR3 length: 11 amino acids. Looked up from germline, CDR1 is GTSNPN and CDR2 is SVGIG (reference sequence). The CDR3 region has the DNA TGTGCCTGGAGGGACAGCATGGGAGCTTTCTTT. This codes for CAWRDSMGAFF.

V gene TRBV5-1 combines with J gene TRBJ2-5, with a tentative D call TRBD1 (6 bases). The V and J ends lost 4 bases and 2 bases respectively, with 12 bases between them. The germline gives CDR1 SGHRS, CDR2 YFSETQ. The CDR3 is 14 amino acids. CDR3 DNA: TGCGCCAGCAGCCCCAGGGGATTGCAAGAGACCCAGTACTTC. Encoded protein: CASSPRGLQETQYF.

This chain connects TRBV30 to TRBJ2-7, with 7 positions matching TRBD1. The V gene end was trimmed by 0 bases and the J gene end by 0 bases; junction bases not matched to a gene: 8. Per germline, CDR1 GTSNPN and CDR2 SVGIG (reference sequence). The CDR3 length is 16 residues. The CDR3 DNA sequence: TGTGCCTGGAGTGTAGGGACAGACTCTAGCTCCTACGAGCAGTACTTC. The encoded protein is CAWSVGTDSSSYEQYF.

The chain recombines TRBV30 with TRBJ2-1; D is possibly TRBD1 (5 bases). The CDR3 has 13 residues. Trimming pared 7 bases from V and 0 bases from J, leaving 10 bases between. Germline CDR1 is GTSNPN and CDR2 is SVGIG (reference sequence). The CDR3 sequence: CALSRASYNEQFF. The CDR3 nucleotides are TGTGCCTTATCCAGGGCCTCCTACAATGAGCAGTTCTTC.

In this sample, this clone turned up a few times. The chain joins TRBV2 to TRBJ2-7; D perhaps matches TRBD2 (6 bases). V was pared by 0 bases and J by 5 bases, with 20 bases between. CDR1 is SNHLY, CDR2 FYNNEI, per germline. This CDR3 is 17 amino acids long. CDR3 in amino acids: CASSEASGGLNLDEQYF. DNA of the CDR3: TGTGCCAGCAGTGAAGCCAGTGGGGGGTTAAACCTCGACGAGCAGTACTTC.

Turning to this clone: A junction boundary mismatches the germline segment, possibly from a read error. The J gene is TRBJ1-2, the V gene TRBV14; D perhaps matches TRBD1 (5 bases). Germline values: CDR1 SGHDN, CDR2 FVKESK. The CDR3 is made up of 13 amino acids. The CDR3 bases are TGTGCCAGCAGCCAAAAACTTTACTCAGGGTCCGCCTTC. As protein: CASSQKLYSGSAF. The full variable domain, rest sourced from reference TRBV14 and TRBJ1-2, is EAGVTQFPSHSVIEKGQTVTLRCDPISGHDNLYWYRRVMGKEIKFLLHFVKESKQDESGMPNNRFLAERTGGTYSTLKVQPAELEDSGVYFCASSQKLYSGSAFGSGTRLTVV.

This clone was counted between two and nine times. This rearrangement joins TRBV7-2 to TRBJ1-2, with 11 nucleotides matching TRBD1. V gave up 4 bases and J gave up 6 bases; unmatched junction bases: 7. In germline, CDR1 is SGHTA, CDR2 FQGNSA. There are 15 residues in the CDR3. CDR3 loop: CASSWPDRGRDGYTF. The CDR3, as DNA: TGTGCCAGCAGCTGGCCGGACAGGGGGCGCGATGGCTACACCTTC.

V gene TRBV5-4 combines with J gene TRBJ2-1, with 9 nucleotides matching TRBD2. CDR3 length: 15 amino acids. Germline values: CDR1 SGHNT, CDR2 YYREEE (reference sequence). With V trimmed by 1 base and J by 7 bases, 6 bases remained unmatched. The CDR3 reads CASSLILAGRNEQFF. Written as DNA, the CDR3 is TGTGCCAGCAGCTTGATCCTAGCGGGACGGAATGAGCAGTTCTTC. Combining the CDR3 with reference TRBV5-4 and TRBJ2-1 gives the whole variable domain ETGVTQSPTHLIKTRGQQVTLRCSSQSGHNTVSWYQQALGQGPQFIFQYYREEENGRGNFPPRFSGLQFPNYSSELNVNALELDDSALYLCASSLILAGRNEQFFGPGTRLTVL.

This clone was detected once. The rearrangement uses TRBV28 and TRBJ2-6, with 8 bases aligning to TRBD1. The J segment lost 4 bases and the V segment lost 3 bases, leaving 2 bases of the junction unmatched. CDR1 is MDHEN, CDR2 SYDVKM, per germline. This CDR3 is 15 amino acids long. DNA for the CDR3: TGTGCCAGCAGTTTCAGGGGGCGGGGGGCCAACGTCCTGACTTTC. Its protein product is CASSFRGRGANVLTF. The whole variable domain, remainder taken from reference TRBV28 and TRBJ2-6, is DVKVTQSSRYLVKRTGEKVFLECVQDMDHENMFWYRQDPGLGLRLIYFSYDVKMKEKGDIPEGYSVSREKKERFSLILESASTNQTSMYLCASSFRGRGANVLTFGAGSRLTVL.

This clone appeared once. The V gene is TRBV5-4, the J gene TRBJ2-1; TRBD2 agrees at 7 bases. The CDR3 runs 16 residues. V shed 4 bases, J shed 0 bases, and the junction held 7 bases outside the gene matches. Per the germline V gene, CDR1 is SGHNT and CDR2 is YYREEE (reference sequence). The CDR3 bases are TGTGCCAGCAGCGGGGTTGCGGGGGTCTCCTACAATGAGCAGTTCTTC. Protein: CASSGVAGVSYNEQFF.

This CDR3 reads CSVEPGSYGYTF. The DNA for the CDR3 is TGCAGCGTTGAACCGGGGAGCTATGGCTACACCTTC. The chain has TRBV29-1 and TRBJ1-2; no reliable D call. There are 12 residues in the CDR3. V lost 2 bases, J lost 4 bases, and 8 bases lay in between. The V gene's germline CDR1 is SQVTM and CDR2 ANQGSEA.

The chain employs TRBV27 and TRBJ2-7; perhaps TRBD2 as D (6 bases). The CDR3 has 16 amino acids. Trimming shortened V by 6 bases and J by 0 bases, and 18 bases separated the two germline ends. Per the germline V gene, CDR1 is MNHEY and CDR2 is SMNVEV (reference sequence). The CDR3 region is CASSRRKDYYSYEQYF. The CDR3 DNA reads as TGTGCCAGCAGCCGCCGAAAGGACTATTACTCCTACGAGCAGTACTTC.